These 19 T cell receptor beta chains share one sample of origin, sequenced in a study of vaccination and CD4 T cells after COVID-19. Their antigen targets remain unknown. Treatment specified: roughly 10-day PBMC culture with coronavirus spike peptide pools or control peptides (ViraFEST assay). An unexposed donor provided the CD4+ T cells, which were collected before the COVID-19 pandemic (2011-2018). Cultured CD4+ T cell DNA underwent sequencing with the Oncomine TCR Beta short-read assay. From the PCR reads, TCRdb called clonotypes with MiXCR, one entry per CDR3 protein. The sample gives fewer than 3,000 distinct CDR3 sequences, 18% of which show up once; 26% is in the top ten. The sequencing input was CD4+ T cells from blood, cultured in vitro. The receptor set was obtained from a human donor in good health.

The J gene is TRBJ1-1, the V gene TRBV4-1; 7 nucleotides match TRBD1. The CDR3 has 17 residues. Losses at the gene ends were 4 bases for V and 0 bases for J; bases not matched to a gene: 11. Germline lookup yields CDR1 MGHRA and CDR2 YSYEKL. CDR3 bases: TGCGCCAGCAGCCCCCGACAGGGAGTAGTCATGAACACTGAAGCTTTCTTT. This translates into CASSPRQGVVMNTEAFF.

There are a few counts of this clonotype. This chain joins TRBV18 and TRBJ1-6; 10 bases agree with TRBD1. The CDR3 runs 15 residues. CDR1 and CDR2 (germline): KGHSH, LQKENI. V shed 1 base, J shed 10 bases, and the junction held 4 bases outside the gene matches. This CDR3 reads CASSPQGTGVSPLHF. The CDR3 DNA sequence: TGTGCCAGCTCACCACAAGGGACAGGGGTGTCACCCCTCCACTTT.

The chain is built from TRBV12-3 or TRBV12-4 and TRBJ1-5, with 9 bases aligning to TRBD1. The junction had 3 bases not matched to a gene; V was cut back by 2 bases and J by 7 bases. CDR3 length: 14 residues. The CDR3 sequence: CASSLTGGYQPQHF. CDR3 nucleotide sequence: TGTGCCAGCAGTTTAACAGGGGGCTACCAGCCCCAGCATTTT.

The chain uses TRBV7-9 and TRBJ1-4; 9 bases align to TRBD1. Unmatched junction bases numbered 3, after V lost 6 bases and J lost 4 bases. The CDR3 consists of 14 residues. Per germline, CDR1 SEHNR and CDR2 FQNEAQ (reference sequence). The CDR3 spells CASRPTGGNEKLFF. The CDR3 bases are TGTGCCAGCAGACCGACAGGGGGTAATGAAAAACTGTTTTTT.

The J gene is TRBJ2-7, the V gene TRBV5-4; 9 nucleotides align to TRBD1. Trimming at V came to 2 bases and at J to 6 bases, leaving 6 bases not matched to a gene. The CDR3 runs to 14 residues. Germline lookup yields CDR1 SGHNT and CDR2 YYREEE (reference sequence). The CDR3 nucleotides read TGTGCCAGCAGCTTCGGGACAGGGAGAGGCGAGCAGTACTTC. It specifies CASSFGTGRGEQYF.

The V call is TRBV9, the J call TRBJ2-1, with a tentative D call TRBD2 (5 bases). V lost 7 bases and J lost 2, with 13 bases in between. The CDR3 runs to 14 residues. From germline, CDR1 is SGDLS and CDR2 YYNGEE. The chain's CDR3 is CASLRALTYNEQFF. The CDR3 region has the DNA TGTGCCAGCCTGCGGGCGTTAACCTACAATGAGCAGTTCTTC.

This clonotype is termed medium-sized (0.01 to 0.1%). The V gene is TRBV10-3, the J gene TRBJ2-2, with D perhaps matching TRBD1 (6 bases). The V gene's germline CDR1 is ENHRY and CDR2 SYGVKD. V lost 3 bases and J lost 7, with 9 bases in between. The CDR3 is 13 residues long. CDR3 sequence: CAISDRGNGELFF. The CDR3 nucleotides are TGTGCCATCAGTGACAGGGGTAACGGGGAGCTGTTTTTT.

By sample fraction, this clonotype is medium-sized. CDR3 sequence reads: CASSEVLLAGAYEQYF. The CDR3 DNA follows: TGTGCCAGCAGTGAAGTTTTGCTAGCGGGGGCCTACGAGCAGTACTTC. The chain recombines TRBV2 with TRBJ2-7; 10 positions agree with TRBD2. CDR3 length: 16 residues. J gave up 2 bases and V 1 base, and 5 bases lay outside the gene matches. Germline lookup yields CDR1 SNHLY and CDR2 FYNNEI.

This clonotype has a handful of counts. The chain is built from TRBV6-2 or TRBV6-3 and TRBJ1-6; possible D gene TRBD1, 5 bases. Between the trimmed V and J ends, which lost 6 bases and 9 bases, there was a span of 12 bases. CDR3 length: 13 amino acids. Germline CDR1 is MNHEY and CDR2 is SVGEGT. The CDR3 loop reads CASRSPGVSPLHF. As DNA, the CDR3 is TGTGCCAGCAGATCTCCGGGGGTTTCACCCCTCCACTTT.

The rearrangement joins TRBV24-1 to TRBJ2-1, with 13 bases lining up with TRBD2. The CDR3 contains 19 residues. The V segment lost 4 bases and the J segment 5 bases; nucleotides outside the gene matches: 13. Germline V gene data show CDR1 as KGHDR and CDR2 as SFDVKD. The DNA for the CDR3 is TGTGCCACCAGTGACCAAAGAGGACTAGCGGGAGTCGTTGACAATGAGCAGTTCTTC. Translating it yields CATSDQRGLAGVVDNEQFF.

This sequence joins TRBV19 and TRBJ2-7; D remains unclear. The germline gives CDR1 LNHDA, CDR2 SQIVND (reference sequence). The CDR3 consists of 16 residues. The V end was cut by 7 bases, the J end by 2 bases, with 21 bases between. The CDR3 region has the DNA TGTGCCAGTACCCCTCGCCGGACGGCGGCCGCCTACGAGCAGTACTTC. This translates into CASTPRRTAAAYEQYF.

This clonotype rates as medium-sized. The V call is TRBV6-2 or TRBV6-3, the J call TRBJ2-3; D is uncertain. The V gene's germline CDR1 is MNHEY and CDR2 SVGEGT. The V gene lost 6 bases and the J gene lost 7 bases, with 17 bases spanning the gap. The CDR3 covers 14 residues. This CDR3 reads CASSHETYRNTQYF. CDR3 DNA: TGTGCCAGCAGCCACGAGACGTATCGCAATACGCAGTATTTT.

Within the sample, this clonotype is medium-sized. The V call is TRBV7-2, the J call TRBJ2-5, with TRBD2 matching over 7 bases. Unmatched junction bases numbered 7, after V lost 4 bases and J lost 5 bases. The CDR3 is 14 residues long. Germline values: CDR1 SGHTA, CDR2 FQGNSA. The CDR3 bases are TGTGCCAGCAGCTCCGGGGGGTTCGTTGAGACCCAGTACTTC. Translation gives CASSSGGFVETQYF.

This sequence joins TRBV9 and TRBJ2-7; TRBD1 matches 8 bases. The CDR3 is 15 amino acids. Germline V gene sequence: CDR1 SGDLS, CDR2 YYNGEE. V lost 0 bases, J lost 3 bases, and 5 bases stayed unmatched. The CDR3 DNA follows: TGTGCCAGCAGCGTAGCTATGACAGGGGACTACGAGCAGTACTTC. This gives the protein CASSVAMTGDYEQYF.

This clonotype was counted between two and nine times. The V and J genes are TRBV11-2 and TRBJ2-4, with D possibly being TRBD2 (6 bases). CDR3 length: 15 residues. Between the trimmed V and J ends, which lost 4 bases and 8 bases, there was a span of 18 bases. The germline gives CDR1 SGHAT, CDR2 FQNNGV. The DNA of the CDR3 is TGTGCCAGCAGCTCTCGATTTGGGGGAGGAGACATTCAGTACTTC. Translated: CASSSRFGGGDIQYF.

The chain links TRBV19 to TRBJ2-6; no definite D call. V was clipped by 5 bases and J by 3 bases, with 11 bases between them. The CDR3 has 15 amino acids. Germline CDR1 LNHDA, CDR2 SQIVND (reference sequence). CDR3 in amino acids: CASSPWGFGANVLTF. The CDR3 bases are TGTGCCAGTAGTCCCTGGGGATTTGGGGCCAACGTCCTGACTTTC.

This clonotype came up a few times. V gene TRBV19 combines with J gene TRBJ1-1; D uncertain. The CDR3 covers 9 residues. Trimming left V 11 bases short and J 10 bases short, with 11 bases between. The germline V gene encodes CDR1 LNHDA and CDR2 SQIVND (reference sequence). The CDR3 DNA reads as TGTGCCGGTTTAGGACCAGCTTTCTTT. Amino acid sequence: CAGLGPAFF.

In this sample, this clonotype turned up a few times. The genes are TRBV19 and TRBJ1-1; TRBD1 matches at 11 bases. The CDR3 length is 15 residues. The junction had 11 bases not matched to a gene; V was cut back by 9 bases and J by 5 bases. Germline values: CDR1 LNHDA, CDR2 SQIVND (reference sequence). Written as DNA, the CDR3 is TGTGCCAGCCGGTCGGGACAGGGGGGGGGGACTGAAGCTTTCTTT. Protein sequence: CASRSGQGGGTEAFF.

A few counts support this clonotype. The rearrangement joins TRBV20-1 to TRBJ2-1; 9 positions agree with TRBD2. The V gene end was trimmed by 3 bases and the J gene end by 10 bases; junction bases not matched to a gene: 10. The V gene's germline CDR1 is DFQATT and CDR2 SNEGSKA (reference sequence). CDR3 length: 14 amino acids. CDR3 in DNA: TGCAGTGCTAGTAGGCGGGAGGGCCTGGAAGAGCAGTTCTTC. Residues: CSASRREGLEEQFF.